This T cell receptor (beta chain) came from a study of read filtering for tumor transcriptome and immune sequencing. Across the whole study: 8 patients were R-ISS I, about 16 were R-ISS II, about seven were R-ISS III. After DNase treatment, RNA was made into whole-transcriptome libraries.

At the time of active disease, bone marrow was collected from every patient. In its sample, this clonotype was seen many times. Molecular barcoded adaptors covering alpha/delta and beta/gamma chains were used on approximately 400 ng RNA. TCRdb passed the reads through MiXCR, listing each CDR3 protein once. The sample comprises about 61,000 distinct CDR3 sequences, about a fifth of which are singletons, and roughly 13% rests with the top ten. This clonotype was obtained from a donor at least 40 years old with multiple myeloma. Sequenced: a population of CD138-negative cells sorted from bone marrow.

CDR3 amino acids: CASREQGKGYGYTF. The CDR3 DNA is TGTGCCAGCCGAGAACAGGGAAAGGGCTATGGCTACACCTTC. The gene calls are TRBV2 and TRBJ1-2; D is perhaps TRBD1 (6 bases). Germline V gene data show CDR1 as SNHLY and CDR2 as FYNNEI. This CDR3 has 14 amino acids. Between the trimmed V and J ends, which lost 8 bases and 4 bases, there was a span of 17 bases.